This T cell receptor (beta chain) emerged from a study of blood T cell repertoires in COVID-19. This table comes from immunoSEQ multiplex PCR, and its TCRdb copy is limited to in-frame clones, with some not included. The sample has 40,000 to 55,000 clones; more than 75% are singletons. Germline V CDR1 and CDR2: MNHEY, SVGAGI. The CDR3 runs 16 residues. V lost 4 bases to trimming and J lost 2 bases; unmatched junction nucleotides: 8. The clonotype was recovered from a woman between 50 and 59 years old with acute COVID-19. The genes are TRBV6-5 and TRBJ2-3; 8 nucleotides line up with TRBD2. The source material was PBMCs or T cells enriched from blood (not recorded which). CDR3 amino acids: CASSSRLASDTDTQYF. CDR3 sequence (DNA): TGTGCCAGCAGTTCTAGACTAGCGAGCGACACAGATACGCAGTATTTT.